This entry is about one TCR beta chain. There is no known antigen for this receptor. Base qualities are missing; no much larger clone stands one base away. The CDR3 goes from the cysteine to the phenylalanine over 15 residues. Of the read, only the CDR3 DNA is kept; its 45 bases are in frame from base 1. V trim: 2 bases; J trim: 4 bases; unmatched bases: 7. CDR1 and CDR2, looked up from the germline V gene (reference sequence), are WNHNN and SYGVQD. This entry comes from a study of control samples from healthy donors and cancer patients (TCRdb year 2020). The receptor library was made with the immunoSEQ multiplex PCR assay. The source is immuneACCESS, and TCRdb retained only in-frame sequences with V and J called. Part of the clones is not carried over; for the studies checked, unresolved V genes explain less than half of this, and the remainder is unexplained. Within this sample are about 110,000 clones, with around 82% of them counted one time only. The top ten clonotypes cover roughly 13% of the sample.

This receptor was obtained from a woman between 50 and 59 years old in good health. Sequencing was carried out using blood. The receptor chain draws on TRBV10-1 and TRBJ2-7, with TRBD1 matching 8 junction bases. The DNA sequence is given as TGCGCCAGCAGTGAGACATACAGGGGGTGGTACGAGCAGTACTTC. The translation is CASSETYRGWYEQYF.